This T cell receptor beta chain was recorded in a study of blood T cell repertoires in COVID-19. Sequenced by immunoSEQ multiplex PCR; TCRdb stores in-frame clones only, minus some. The data show 65,000 to 90,000 clones, about nine tenths seen once. This CDR3 comprises 13 residues. The germline gives CDR1 SGHRS, CDR2 YFSETQ. The germline V and J ends were trimmed by 1 base and 2 bases, with 6 bases remaining between them. The receptor comes from a woman under 30 with acute or convalescent COVID-19. Sequencing was performed on peripheral blood. The gene calls are TRBV5-1 and TRBJ1-2; the D is unclear. CDR3 sequence: CASSLNSNYGYTF. The CDR3 nucleotides read TGCGCCAGCAGCTTGAACAGCAACTATGGCTACACCTTC.